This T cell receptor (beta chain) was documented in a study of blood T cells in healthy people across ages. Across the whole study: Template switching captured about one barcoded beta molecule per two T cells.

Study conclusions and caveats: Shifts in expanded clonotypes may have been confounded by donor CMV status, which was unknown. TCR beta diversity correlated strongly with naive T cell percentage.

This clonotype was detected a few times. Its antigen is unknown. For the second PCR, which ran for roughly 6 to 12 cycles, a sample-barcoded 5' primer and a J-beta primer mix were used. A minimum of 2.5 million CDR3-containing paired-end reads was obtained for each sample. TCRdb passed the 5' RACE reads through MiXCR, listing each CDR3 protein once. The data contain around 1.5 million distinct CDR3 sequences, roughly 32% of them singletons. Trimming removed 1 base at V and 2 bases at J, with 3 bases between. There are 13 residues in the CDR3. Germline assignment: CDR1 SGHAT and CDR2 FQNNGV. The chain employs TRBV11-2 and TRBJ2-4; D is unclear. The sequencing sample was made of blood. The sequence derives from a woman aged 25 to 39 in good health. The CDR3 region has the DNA TGTGCCAGCAGCTTAGTGCCCAAAAACATTCAGTACTTC. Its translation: CASSLVPKNIQYF.